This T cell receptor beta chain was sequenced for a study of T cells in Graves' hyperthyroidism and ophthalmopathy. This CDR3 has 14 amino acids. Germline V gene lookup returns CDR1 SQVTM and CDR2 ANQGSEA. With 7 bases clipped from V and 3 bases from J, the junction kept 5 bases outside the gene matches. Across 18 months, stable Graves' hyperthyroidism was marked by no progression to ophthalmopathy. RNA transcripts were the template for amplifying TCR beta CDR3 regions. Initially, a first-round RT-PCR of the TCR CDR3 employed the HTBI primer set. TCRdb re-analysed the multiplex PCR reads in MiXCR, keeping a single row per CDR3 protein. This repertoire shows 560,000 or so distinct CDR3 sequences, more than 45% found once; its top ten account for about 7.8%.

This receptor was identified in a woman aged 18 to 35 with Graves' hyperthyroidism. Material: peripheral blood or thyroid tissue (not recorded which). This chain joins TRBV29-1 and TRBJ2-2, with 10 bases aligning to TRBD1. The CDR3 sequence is CSAAGTGDTGELFF. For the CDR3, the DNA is TGCAGCGCAGCCGGGACAGGGGACACCGGGGAGCTGTTTTTT.